This passage covers 5 T cell receptor beta chains from one sample sequenced in a study of blood T cell repertoires in COVID-19. TCRdb's table, derived via immunoSEQ multiplex PCR, lists solely in-frame clones and lacks some. The sample includes about 230,000 clones, roughly 80% of them seen just once. The sequencing input was peripheral blood. These receptors originate from a woman of 80 years or more with active or convalescent COVID-19.

The J gene is TRBJ1-2, the V gene TRBV11-2; no firm D call. Trimming cost V 3 bases and J 8 bases, with 16 bases left between them. Germline V lookup: CDR1 SGHAT, CDR2 FQNNGV. The CDR3 sequence is 14 residues long. As DNA, the CDR3 is TGTGCCAGCAGCTTCATGGGCAACGGGGTAGGCTACACCTTC. The encoded protein is CASSFMGNGVGYTF.

The CDR3 region has the DNA TGTGCCAGCAGCGTATTGCCGGGACTAGATTATGGCTCCTACAATGAGCAGTTCTTC. Translating it yields CASSVLPGLDYGSYNEQFF. The chain joins TRBV9 to TRBJ2-1, with 8 bases fitting TRBD2. The CDR3 totals 19 residues. Unmatched junction bases numbered 12, after V lost 1 base and J lost 0 bases. Germline lookup yields CDR1 SGDLS and CDR2 YYNGEE. Full variable domain (remainder filled in from reference TRBV9 and TRBJ2-1): DSGVTQTPKHLITATGQRVTLRCSPRSGDLSVYWYQQSLDQGLQFLIQYYNGEERAKGNILERFSAQQFPDLHSELNLSSLELGDSALYFCASSVLPGLDYGSYNEQFFGPGTRLTVL.

The CDR3, as DNA: TGTGCCAGCAGCTTAACGTCGGGGTTGAACACTGAAGCTTTCTTT. As protein: CASSLTSGLNTEAFF. The chain links TRBV7-3 to TRBJ1-1; D ambiguous. Trimming shortened V by 0 bases and J by 0 bases, and 8 bases separated the two germline ends. Germline values: CDR1 SGHTA, CDR2 FQGTGA. The CDR3 extends over 15 amino acids.

This sequence joins TRBV19 and TRBJ1-2, with D maybe TRBD1 (6 bases). Between the trimmed V and J ends, which lost 8 bases and 5 bases, there was a span of 21 bases. Per germline, CDR1 LNHDA and CDR2 SQIVND (reference sequence). This CDR3 is 15 amino acids long. For the CDR3, the DNA is TGTGCCAGTTCCCCTAGGGCAGGGGTCGGGTATGGCTACACCTTC. Its translation is CASSPRAGVGYGYTF.

Here the CDR3 reads CASSLPTGGSYGYTF. CDR3 nucleotides: TGTGCCAGCAGCTTACCGACAGGGGGCAGCTATGGCTACACCTTC. This rearrangement joins TRBV7-9 to TRBJ1-2; 10 bases agree with TRBD1. This CDR3 contains 15 residues. J gave up 4 bases and V 2 bases, and 4 bases lay outside the gene matches. The germline CDR1 and CDR2 sequences are SEHNR and FQNEAQ (reference sequence).